This TCR beta chain is drawn from a study of shared clonotypes between healthy human individuals. Deep was the level used in running the assay. Profiling relied on immunoSEQ multiplex PCR, and the TCRdb table lists in-frame clones only, not all of them. The data contain over 1.5 million clones, around 98% of them seen just once; the ten biggest clones take up roughly 0.45%. As for this clone: No antigen is known for it.

The CDR3 is made up of 18 amino acids. J gave up 4 bases and V 5 bases, and 15 bases lay outside the gene matches. CDR1 and CDR2 (germline): PRHDT, FYEKMQ (reference sequence). Regarding the study as a whole: Memory subsets had estimated richness that was generally smaller than that of naive subsets.

The receptor was isolated from a man aged 25 to 45 in good health. Material: naive CD4+ T cells sorted from blood. Subset given: CD45RA+ positively selected. The V gene is TRBV13, the J gene TRBJ1-3, with 9 bases fitting TRBD1. CDR3 bases: TGTGCCAGCAGCGTCGCGGGACAGGGATTAACTGTAGGAAACACCATATATTTT. Its protein is CASSVAGQGLTVGNTIYF.